A single sample gave rise to the 29 T cell receptor beta chains below, sequenced in a study of identical twins. TCRdb reanalysed the 5' RACE reads using MiXCR and keeps one entry per CDR3 protein. The sample has approximately 210,000 distinct CDR3 sequences; over 5.5% are singletons. The data also belong to a second study, concerning T cells expressing NK-cell markers.

Sequencing was carried out using CD8+ T cells sorted from blood. The origin of the receptors is a woman between 18 and 29 years old in good health.

The table lists this clonotype with a few counts. The chain has TRBV30 and TRBJ2-5, with D maybe TRBD1 (5 bases). Trimming removed 0 bases from V and 5 bases from J, with 13 bases in between. The CDR3 has 14 amino acids. CDR1 is GTSNPN, CDR2 SVGIG, per germline (reference sequence). CDR3 loop: CAWSVRDSGETQYF. The CDR3 region has the DNA TGTGCCTGGAGTGTACGTGACAGTGGCGAGACCCAGTACTTC.

The V call is TRBV5-6, the J call TRBJ1-2; D perhaps matches TRBD1 (5 bases). Trimming removed 3 bases at V and 5 bases at J, with 20 bases between. CDR3 size: 16 residues. In germline, CDR1 is SGHDT, CDR2 YYEEEE. As DNA, the CDR3 is TGTGCCAGCAGCTCGGGACGACTGGCTGCGTGGTATGGCTACACCTTC. Translating gives CASSSGRLAAWYGYTF. The full variable domain, its missing parts supplied by reference TRBV5-6 and TRBJ1-2, is DAGVTQSPTHLIKTRGQQVTLRCSPKSGHDTVSWYQQALGQGPQFIFQYYEEEERQRGNFPDRFSGHQFPNYSSELNVNALLLGDSALYLCASSSGRLAAWYGYTFGSGTRLTVV.

This clonotype was seen more than once but under ten times. This chain links TRBV20-1 with TRBJ2-2; D remains unclear. V shed 5 bases and J shed 6 bases, with 16 bases lying between them. Germline V lookup: CDR1 DFQATT, CDR2 SNEGSKA (reference sequence). The CDR3 spans 14 residues. CDR3 residues: CSAENLQAAGELFF. In DNA form, the CDR3 reads TGCAGTGCTGAAAACCTCCAGGCAGCCGGGGAGCTGTTTTTT.

This clonotype was counted at least ten times. The V and J genes are TRBV28 and TRBJ1-1; D unresolved. The germline V gene encodes CDR1 MDHEN and CDR2 SYDVKM. V was pared by 4 bases and J by 0 bases, with 6 bases between. The CDR3 contains 13 residues. CDR3 region: CASSSELNTEAFF. CDR3 nucleotides: TGTGCCAGCAGTTCCGAGTTGAACACTGAAGCTTTCTTT. Variable domain in full (rest from reference TRBV28 and TRBJ1-1): DVKVTQSSRYLVKRTGEKVFLECVQDMDHENMFWYRQDPGLGLRLIYFSYDVKMKEKGDIPEGYSVSREKKERFSLILESASTNQTSMYLCASSSELNTEAFFGQGTRLTVV.

In this sample, this clonotype turned up a few times. The V call is TRBV12-3 or TRBV12-4, the J call TRBJ2-7; D is possibly TRBD2 (5 bases). V was cut by 2 bases and J by 8 bases, with 13 bases left in between. The CDR3 runs 13 residues. CDR3 DNA: TGTGCCAGCAGTTTAAGAGGTAGGGAGAAGCAGTACTTC. Its translation: CASSLRGREKQYF.

The rearrangement links TRBV27 to TRBJ2-1; tentatively, D is TRBD1 or TRBD2 (5 bases each). Germline CDR1 MNHEY, CDR2 SMNVEV (reference sequence). V gave up 2 bases and J gave up 8 bases, with 13 bases separating them. The CDR3 consists of 14 residues. The CDR3 protein is CASSLLWGSHEQFF. Here the CDR3 DNA reads TGTGCCAGCAGTTTACTTTGGGGGAGCCATGAGCAGTTCTTC.

This clonotype was seen at least ten times. The chain combines TRBV3-1 with TRBJ1-2; maybe TRBD1 (5 bases). This CDR3 has 16 amino acids. V lost 4 bases and J 6 bases, leaving 21 bases between the germline ends. Germline V gene data show CDR1 as LGHDT and CDR2 as YNNKEL (reference sequence). CDR3 nucleotides: TGTGCCAGCAGCCGAGTAATTGAGGGGTCGGAAAATGGCTACACCTTC. This encodes CASSRVIEGSENGYTF.

J is TRBJ2-1 and V is TRBV3-1, with TRBD2 as a possible D gene (6 bases). The CDR3 is 14 residues long. The V end lost 7 bases, the J end lost 9 bases, and 19 bases lay between the germline ends. The germline V gene encodes CDR1 LGHDT and CDR2 YNNKEL (reference sequence). The CDR3 bases are TGTGCCAGCACTCCCCCCCTGGACGGGGGTGAGCAGTTCTTC. Its protein is CASTPPLDGGEQFF.

The chain carries TRBV9 and TRBJ2-7, with a weak D call TRBD2 (5 bases). The germline V gene has CDR1 SGDLS and CDR2 YYNGEE. The CDR3 has 13 amino acids. Between the trimmed V and J ends, which lost 3 bases and 5 bases, there was a span of 12 bases. As DNA, the CDR3 is TGTGCCAGCAGCGCCGGGATTCGGAACGAGCAGTACTTC. Encoded protein: CASSAGIRNEQYF.

This clonotype was counted only a few times. The chain links TRBV3-1 to TRBJ1-1; D call uncertain. The CDR3 is 13 amino acids. Germline values: CDR1 LGHDT, CDR2 YNNKEL (reference sequence). V was cut by 6 bases and J by 7 bases, with 15 bases left in between. CDR3 sequence reads: CASSRTRNLEAFF. CDR3 coding DNA: TGTGCCAGCAGTCGGACCCGGAATCTTGAAGCTTTCTTT.

This clonotype was seen repeatedly, ten times or more. J is TRBJ1-1 and V is TRBV3-1; maybe TRBD1 (6 bases). Between the trimmed V and J ends, which lost 0 bases and 0 bases, there was a span of 11 bases. Germline V gives CDR1 LGHDT, CDR2 YNNKEL (reference sequence). The CDR3 loop spans 16 amino acids. The chain's CDR3 is CASSQDYQGLNTEAFF. CDR3 nucleotides: TGTGCCAGCAGCCAAGACTATCAGGGGCTGAACACTGAAGCTTTCTTT. The full variable domain, completed using reference TRBV3-1 and TRBJ1-1, is DTAVSQTPKYLVTQMGNDKSIKCEQNLGHDTMYWYKQDSKKFLKIMFSYNNKELIINETVPNRFSPKSPDKAHLNLHINSLELGDSAVYFCASSQDYQGLNTEAFFGQGTRLTVV.

This clonotype was seen many times. This chain links TRBV15 with TRBJ1-2; D not resolved. Germline V gene data show CDR1 as LNHNV and CDR2 as YYDKDF (reference sequence). The V and J ends lost 4 bases and 3 bases respectively, with 9 bases between them. CDR3 size: 13 residues. CDR3: CATSTDGDYGYTF. In nucleotides, the CDR3 is TGTGCCACCAGCACAGACGGAGACTATGGCTACACCTTC.

This clonotype was found a few times. The V call is TRBV27, the J call TRBJ2-3; a weak D match, TRBD1 (5 bases). This CDR3 is 14 amino acids long. V shed 4 bases and J shed 3 bases, with 11 bases lying between them. The germline V gene encodes CDR1 MNHEY and CDR2 SMNVEV (reference sequence). In DNA form, the CDR3 reads TGTGCCAGCAGTTCTAGTGGGGCTACAGATACGCAGTATTTT. It is translated as CASSSSGATDTQYF.

The sample holds a few counts of this clonotype. CDR3 loop: CASREPLAKNTGELFF. The CDR3 coding sequence is TGTGCCAGCAGGGAACCACTAGCGAAGAACACCGGGGAGCTGTTTTTT. J is TRBJ2-2 and V is TRBV6-1; 7 nucleotides agree with TRBD2. This CDR3 has 16 amino acids. J lost 1 base, V lost 6 bases, and 8 bases had no gene match. CDR1 and CDR2 from the germline V gene are MNHNS and SASEGT.

This clonotype was counted a few times. The chain joins TRBV11-2 to TRBJ2-3; 9 bases agree with TRBD1. The CDR3 sequence is 15 residues long. Germline assignment: CDR1 SGHAT and CDR2 FQNNGV. J gave up 1 base and V 5 bases, and 4 bases lay outside the gene matches. Here the CDR3 reads CASSTRTGGTDTQYF. The CDR3 DNA follows: TGTGCCAGCAGCACCAGGACAGGGGGCACAGATACGCAGTATTTT.

This clonotype was found a few times. One end of the junction fails to match germline, which may point to a read error. CDR3 in amino acids: CSARDLAPQTQYF. The CDR3 coding sequence is TGCAGTGCTCGAGACCTAGCACCACAGACCCAGTACTTC. The chain joins TRBV20-1 to TRBJ2-5; D perhaps matches TRBD2 (5 bases). The germline gives CDR1 DFQATT, CDR2 SNEGSKA (reference sequence). The CDR3 is made up of 13 amino acids.

A few counts support this clonotype. V and J are TRBV9 and TRBJ1-1, with a tentative D call TRBD1 (6 bases). Trimming shortened V by 6 bases and J by 4 bases, and 22 bases separated the two germline ends. This CDR3 is built from 16 residues. Germline CDR1 and CDR2: SGDLS and YYNGEE. The CDR3 sequence: CASTPGGGASGTEAFF. The CDR3 bases are TGTGCCAGCACCCCCGGGGGGGGCGCCTCGGGCACTGAAGCTTTCTTT. Combining the CDR3 with reference TRBV9 and TRBJ1-1 gives the whole variable domain DSGVTQTPKHLITATGQRVTLRCSPRSGDLSVYWYQQSLDQGLQFLIQYYNGEERAKGNILERFSAQQFPDLHSELNLSSLELGDSALYFCASTPGGGASGTEAFFGQGTRLTVV.

The rearrangement joins TRBV7-2 to TRBJ2-2; TRBD1 matches 8 bases. This CDR3 spans 15 amino acids. Germline V gene lookup returns CDR1 SGHTA and CDR2 FQGNSA. V gave up 10 bases and J gave up 1 base; unmatched junction bases: 8. The CDR3 coding sequence is TGTGCCACCATCTCCGGGACAGGGAACACCGGGGAGCTGTTTTTT. Translating it yields CATISGTGNTGELFF.

This clonotype was seen only a few times. V usage is TRBV9 and J usage is TRBJ1-2, with unresolved D. The CDR3 is 13 residues long. Per germline, CDR1 SGDLS and CDR2 YYNGEE. Trimming pared 3 bases from V and 4 bases from J, leaving 10 bases between. CDR3 protein: CASSASEFYGYTF. The CDR3 DNA is TGTGCCAGCAGCGCCTCGGAGTTCTATGGCTACACCTTC.

This clonotype was counted only a few times. The chain couples TRBV6-1 to TRBJ2-3; D remains ambiguous. V shed 6 bases and J shed 4 bases, with 11 bases lying between them. This CDR3 spans 13 amino acids. The germline V gene encodes CDR1 MNHNS and CDR2 SASEGT. The CDR3 sequence: CASSGPPPDTQYF. The CDR3 nucleotides read TGTGCCAGCAGCGGCCCCCCGCCAGATACGCAGTATTTT.

This clonotype appeared a few times. This sequence joins TRBV5-6 and TRBJ2-1, with 8 bases aligning to TRBD2. The V and J ends lost 3 bases and 7 bases, in that order; junction bases with no gene match: 6. This CDR3 spans 14 amino acids. The V gene's germline CDR1 is SGHDT and CDR2 YYEEEE. CDR3 amino acids: CASSWSGGGNEQFF. For the CDR3, the DNA is TGTGCCAGCAGCTGGAGCGGGGGCGGAAATGAGCAGTTCTTC.

This clonotype was recorded a few times. The rearrangement joins TRBV20-1 to TRBJ2-7, with 9 bases lining up with TRBD1. The CDR3 is made up of 14 amino acids. In germline, CDR1 is DFQATT, CDR2 SNEGSKA (reference sequence). Losses at the gene ends were 3 bases for V and 1 base for J; bases not matched to a gene: 4. CDR3 sequence (DNA): TGCAGTGCTAGTTCGGGGACAGGGTCCTACGAGCAGTACTTC. Protein: CSASSGTGSYEQYF.

In this sample, this clonotype turned up many times. This rearrangement joins TRBV7-9 to TRBJ2-7, with D tentatively TRBD1 (6 bases). The germline V and J ends were trimmed by 3 bases and 1 base, with 10 bases remaining between them. Germline values: CDR1 SEHNR, CDR2 FQNEAQ (reference sequence). CDR3 length: 14 amino acids. The CDR3: CASSFPTGSYEQYF. CDR3 nucleotide sequence: TGTGCCAGCAGCTTTCCTACAGGGTCCTACGAGCAGTACTTC.

The chain employs TRBV29-1 and TRBJ2-7, with D possibly being TRBD1 (5 bases). CDR1 and CDR2 from the germline V gene are SQVTM and ANQGSEA. Trimming shortened V by 6 bases and J by 7 bases, and 16 bases separated the two germline ends. The CDR3 extends over 12 amino acids. CDR3 DNA sequence: TGCAGCGTCGGAAGGGCAGGGTCGGAGCAGTACTTC. Translation: CSVGRAGSEQYF.

This clonotype showed up just a few times. The CDR3 spells CASSRGTSGEQFF. The CDR3 DNA is TGTGCCAGCAGCAGGGGGACTAGCGGCGAGCAGTTCTTC. The chain combines TRBV11-2 with TRBJ2-1; the match to TRBD2 covers 11 bases. The CDR3 spans 13 residues. V shed 5 bases, J shed 10 bases, and the junction held 4 bases outside the gene matches. The V gene's germline CDR1 is SGHAT and CDR2 FQNNGV. The entire variable domain, with the rest obtained from reference TRBV11-2 and TRBJ2-1, is as follows: EAGVAQSPRYKIIEKRQSVAFWCNPISGHATLYWYQQILGQGPKLLIQFQNNGVVDDSQLPKDRFSAERLKGVDSTLKIQPAKLEDSAVYLCASSRGTSGEQFFGPGTRLTVL.

The CDR3 is CATTDPRLLTSYEQYF. The CDR3 DNA is TGTGCCACGACTGACCCTCGGCTACTAACCTCCTACGAGCAGTACTTC. This sequence joins TRBV19 and TRBJ2-7; D is unresolved. Germline CDR1 LNHDA, CDR2 SQIVND (reference sequence). This CDR3 spans 16 amino acids. Trimming took 10 bases from V and 0 from J, leaving 22 bases between them.

This clonotype showed up just a few times. The J gene is TRBJ2-3, the V gene TRBV6-1, with 7 bases identical to TRBD2. CDR3 length: 16 amino acids. Germline CDR1 and CDR2: MNHNS and SASEGT. The junction had 8 bases not matched to a gene; V was cut back by 3 bases and J by 2 bases. The DNA of the CDR3 is TGTGCCAGCAGTGAGCGGGGGACTCCCTTCACAGATACGCAGTATTTT. Translated, it gives CASSERGTPFTDTQYF.

This chain links TRBV5-6 with TRBJ2-1; 12 nucleotides align to TRBD2. J gave up 8 bases and V 5 bases, and 14 bases lay outside the gene matches. The CDR3 covers 17 residues. Germline V gene data show CDR1 as SGHDT and CDR2 as YYEEEE. The CDR3, as DNA: TGTGCCAGCAGACCGGGACTAGCGGGCGGCTCGGCCGATGAGCAGTTCTTC. Protein product: CASRPGLAGGSADEQFF.

The chain joins TRBV6-1 to TRBJ1-6; no definite D call. V gave up 6 bases and J gave up 0 bases, with 18 bases separating them. Germline CDR1 is MNHNS and CDR2 is SASEGT. The CDR3 runs to 18 residues. The CDR3 region is CASRKNGAESSYNSPLHF. In nucleotides, the CDR3 is TGTGCCAGCAGAAAAAACGGAGCAGAGAGCTCCTATAATTCACCCCTCCACTTT.